The 25 T cell receptor beta chains reported below all come from one sample, sequenced in a study of sequential checkpoint blockade in melanoma. Profiling relied on immunoSEQ multiplex PCR, and the TCRdb table lists in-frame clones only, not all of them. Among some 9,400 clones listed, around 70% were seen once. Treatment noted: randomized to nivolumab then ipilimumab (arm A) or the reverse (arm B). This specimen was CD8+ T cells sorted from blood (inferred from file names), taken from a patient given nivolumab and ipilimumab in sequence. These receptors originate from a human donor with melanoma.

This clone has a handful of counts. The rearrangement uses TRBV19 and TRBJ1-2; weak D call: TRBD1 (6 bases). The V gene's germline CDR1 is LNHDA and CDR2 SQIVND (reference sequence). This CDR3 region has 13 residues. V lost 5 bases to trimming and J lost 5 bases, with 12 bases between them. CDR3 amino acids: CASSGHREYGYTF. The DNA for the CDR3 is TGTGCCAGTAGTGGACACAGGGAATATGGCTACACCTTC.

This clone was observed once. V gene TRBV27 combines with J gene TRBJ1-2, with a weak D call TRBD1 (5 bases). The CDR3 length is 15 residues. CDR1 is MNHEY and CDR2 is SMNVEV in the germline V gene (reference sequence). The V end lost 3 bases, the J end lost 6 bases, and 17 bases lay between the germline ends. CDR3 bases: TGTGCCAGCAGTTTGGTCAGGGAGGGACTGGATGGCTACACCTTC. Amino acid sequence: CASSLVREGLDGYTF.

The J gene is TRBJ1-1, the V gene TRBV10-3; TRBD1 matches 7 bases. The CDR3 consists of 14 residues. Losses at the gene ends were 3 bases for V and 3 bases for J; bases not matched to a gene: 4. Germline V lookup: CDR1 ENHRY, CDR2 SYGVKD. The CDR3 coding sequence is TGTGCCATCAGTGACGGGACAGACGACACTGAAGCTTTCTTT. This gives the protein CAISDGTDDTEAFF.

The rearrangement joins TRBV2 to TRBJ2-7; D possibly corresponds to TRBD2 (6 bases). V lost 3 bases to trimming and J lost 4 bases, with 16 bases between them. The CDR3 loop spans 15 amino acids. The germline V gene has CDR1 SNHLY and CDR2 FYNNEI. CDR3 residues: CASSEWGGRVYEQYF. As DNA, the CDR3 is TGTGCCAGCAGTGAGTGGGGAGGTCGGGTTTACGAGCAGTACTTC.

Of note for this clone: Its ends do not fully match the called genes, so a read error is possible. V gene TRBV7-9 combines with J gene TRBJ2-7; TRBD1 matches 8 bases. Germline V gene lookup returns CDR1 SEHNR and CDR2 FQNEAQ (reference sequence). The length of the CDR3 is 17 residues. The chain's CDR3 is CASSQEGQGATSYEQYF. CDR3 DNA: TGCGCCAGCAGCCAAGAAGGGCAGGGGGCGACATCCTACGAGCAGTACTTC.

This clone appeared once. V gene TRBV7-8 combines with J gene TRBJ2-2; D is unresolved. CDR1 and CDR2 (germline): SGHVS, FQNEAQ. The CDR3 sequence is 19 residues long. The germline V and J ends were trimmed by 2 bases and 0 bases, with 19 bases remaining between them. CDR3 in amino acids: CASSLLVVDYSSNTGELFF. In DNA form, the CDR3 reads TGTGCCAGCAGCTTATTGGTAGTAGATTACAGCTCGAACACCGGGGAGCTGTTTTTT.

The chain is built from TRBV4-3 and TRBJ2-1, with 7 bases lining up with TRBD1. The CDR3 runs to 15 residues. CDR1 LGHNA and CDR2 YSLEER come from the germline V gene. V gave up 3 bases and J gave up 8 bases; unmatched junction bases: 10. The CDR3 region is CASSQGDSRTDEQFF. In DNA form, the CDR3 reads TGCGCCAGCAGCCAGGGGGACAGCCGAACCGATGAGCAGTTCTTC.

The chain joins TRBV13 to TRBJ2-7, with 9 bases fitting TRBD1. J was trimmed by 1 base and V by 5 bases; bases with no gene match: 6. This CDR3 is 15 amino acids long. The V gene's germline CDR1 is PRHDT and CDR2 FYEKMQ (reference sequence). CDR3 nucleotide sequence: TGTGCCAGCAGCACGGGACAGGGTGGGTCCTACGAGCAGTACTTC. This sequence encodes CASSTGQGGSYEQYF.

The chain carries TRBV7-3 and TRBJ2-3; possible D gene TRBD1, 7 bases. CDR1 is SGHTA, CDR2 FQGTGA, per germline. CDR3 length: 17 residues. V dropped 5 bases and J dropped 0 bases, with 18 bases sitting between them. DNA for the CDR3: TGTGCCAGCAGCCCCCAGGGGGGCAGCACTAGCACAGATACGCAGTATTTT. It encodes CASSPQGGSTSTDTQYF.

This clone turned up a few times. The V and J genes are TRBV10-3 and TRBJ1-1; D is ambiguous. The germline CDR1 and CDR2 sequences are ENHRY and SYGVKD. The CDR3 sequence is 14 residues long. V shed 0 bases and J shed 5 bases, with 10 bases lying between them. The CDR3 is CAISESNGLTEAFF. DNA for the CDR3: TGTGCCATCAGTGAGTCGAACGGGTTGACTGAAGCTTTCTTT.

Concerning this clone itself: This specimen includes other DNA sequences encoding the same CDR3. This chain joins TRBV6-5 and TRBJ2-7; 8 nucleotides match TRBD2. Germline-derived CDR1 and CDR2 are MNHEY and SVGAGI. The V gene end was trimmed by 5 bases and the J gene end by 3 bases; junction bases not matched to a gene: 6. The CDR3 totals 14 residues. The CDR3 bases are TGTGCCAGCAGTCGCGGACTAGCTGGCTACGAGCAGTACTTC. As protein: CASSRGLAGYEQYF.

The chain is built from TRBV27 and TRBJ1-1; D remains unclear. This CDR3 has 13 residues. Germline V gene lookup returns CDR1 MNHEY and CDR2 SMNVEV (reference sequence). Trimming shortened V by 3 bases and J by 1 base, and 6 bases separated the two germline ends. The CDR3 region is CASSFHSNTEAFF. In nucleotides, the CDR3 is TGTGCCAGCAGTTTCCACTCGAACACTGAAGCTTTCTTT.

With regard to this clone: Distinct nucleotide sequences in the sample also encode this CDR3. V is TRBV6-6 and J is TRBJ1-1; 8 positions agree with TRBD1. This CDR3 is built from 14 residues. Per germline, CDR1 MNHNY and CDR2 SVGAGI (reference sequence). J gave up 10 bases and V 7 bases, and 14 bases lay outside the gene matches. The CDR3 nucleotides read TGTGCCAGCACTCCGACGCCACAGGGGGAATCAGCTTTCTTT. Translating it yields CASTPTPQGESAFF.

This clone turned up a few times. Germline is not matched at one junction end, which may reflect a read error. V gene TRBV10-3 combines with J gene TRBJ2-5; 10 bases are shared with TRBD2. The CDR3 contains 15 residues. CDR1 ENHRY and CDR2 SYGVKD come from the germline V gene. The CDR3 sequence: CASSEGSGGAETQYF. The CDR3 DNA is TGTGCCAGCAGTGAAGGGAGCGGGGGGGCCGAGACCCAGTACTTC.

This clone was observed once. V and J are TRBV2 and TRBJ2-3; 10 bases are shared with TRBD2. The CDR3 extends over 14 amino acids. Germline V lookup: CDR1 SNHLY, CDR2 FYNNEI. After removal of 4 bases from V and 4 bases from J, the junction contained 2 bases not matched to a gene. The CDR3 sequence is CASSGLAGADTQYF. The CDR3 DNA reads as TGTGCCAGCAGTGGGCTAGCGGGGGCAGATACGCAGTATTTT.

In this sample, this clone turned up once. The chain is built from TRBV13 and TRBJ2-7; 10 nucleotides agree with TRBD2. The CDR3 has 15 amino acids. Germline loops: CDR1 PRHDT, CDR2 FYEKMQ (reference sequence). The J segment lost 2 bases and the V segment lost 5 bases, leaving 6 bases of the junction unmatched. The chain's CDR3 is CASSPPAGGPYEQYF. CDR3 coding DNA: TGTGCCAGCAGCCCCCCAGCGGGAGGGCCCTACGAGCAGTACTTC.

There are a few counts of this clone. An end of the junction differs from the germline gene, which may be a read error. This rearrangement joins TRBV7-9 to TRBJ2-7, with 8 bases lining up with TRBD1. The length of the CDR3 is 16 residues. The germline V gene has CDR1 SEHNR and CDR2 FQNEAQ (reference sequence). CDR3 sequence reads: CASSQDFGQGGHEQYF. CDR3 DNA: TGCGCCAGCAGCCAAGACTTCGGACAGGGAGGCCACGAGCAGTACTTC.

This chain connects TRBV7-8 to TRBJ2-3, with 10 bases matching TRBD2. The CDR3 is made up of 22 amino acids. Germline assignment: CDR1 SGHVS and CDR2 FQNEAQ. Trimming removed 2 bases from V and 5 bases from J; junction bases left unmatched: 25. As DNA, the CDR3 is TGTGCCAGCAGCTTAATGTTAGGGCTAGCGGGAGACCCGAGAGGAGTTGTAGATACGCAGTATTTT. Translated: CASSLMLGLAGDPRGVVDTQYF. Supplemented by reference TRBV7-8 and TRBJ2-3, the full variable domain reads GAGVSQSPRYKVAKRGQDVALRCDPISGHVSLFWYQQALGQGPEFLTYFQNEAQLDKSGLPSDRFFAERPEGSVSTLKIQRTQQEDSAVYLCASSLMLGLAGDPRGVVDTQYFGPGTRLTVL.

This clone has a handful of counts. The chain couples TRBV18 to TRBJ1-4; TRBD1 agrees at 7 bases. Germline CDR1 reads KGHSH; CDR2 reads LQKENI. This CDR3 spans 13 amino acids. V shed 5 bases, J shed 5 bases, and the junction held 2 bases outside the gene matches. The CDR3 sequence: CASSSGQNEKLFF. CDR3 nucleotides: TGTGCCAGCTCATCGGGACAGAATGAAAAACTGTTTTTT.

The V and J genes are TRBV7-9 and TRBJ2-7; D is possibly TRBD1 (6 bases). Germline CDR1 reads SEHNR; CDR2 reads FQNEAQ (reference sequence). The V and J ends lost 6 bases and 3 bases respectively, with 30 bases between them. The length of the CDR3 is 19 residues. The CDR3 sequence: CASRLPGQGHFRVSYEQYF. CDR3 bases: TGTGCCAGCAGGCTACCGGGACAAGGGCATTTTCGAGTGAGCTACGAGCAGTACTTC.

DNA of the CDR3: TGTGCCAGCAGCCCGGTGGACAGGGCGAGAAACTATGGCTACACCTTC. This translates into CASSPVDRARNYGYTF. This rearrangement joins TRBV7-9 to TRBJ1-2; 8 nucleotides agree with TRBD1. CDR1 and CDR2 (germline): SEHNR, FQNEAQ (reference sequence). V lost 5 bases and J lost 2; bases outside the gene matches: 10. The CDR3 is 16 amino acids.

The gene calls are TRBV2 and TRBJ2-5; 7 bases map to TRBD2. Trimming removed 8 bases from V and 5 bases from J; junction bases left unmatched: 17. Germline CDR1 and CDR2: SNHLY and FYNNEI. The CDR3 is 16 amino acids. In DNA form, the CDR3 reads TGTGCCAGCGGGGGGGAACGGGACTATTGGGAGGAGACCCAGTACTTC. Protein product: CASGGERDYWEETQYF.

The chain links TRBV18 to TRBJ1-1; D perhaps matches TRBD1 (6 bases). This CDR3 is 16 amino acids long. Germline CDR1 reads KGHSH; CDR2 reads LQKENI. Between the trimmed V and J ends, which lost 6 bases and 0 bases, there was a span of 17 bases. The CDR3 DNA follows: TGTGCCAGCTCTCCCACCCAGGGGCGGGTGAACACTGAAGCTTTCTTT. Translation: CASSPTQGRVNTEAFF.

This chain uses TRBV7-9 with TRBJ2-7; TRBD1 agrees at 9 bases. CDR1 and CDR2 (germline): SEHNR, FQNEAQ (reference sequence). Trimming at V came to 1 base and at J to 4 bases, leaving 2 bases not matched to a gene. CDR3 length equals 14 residues. The CDR3 protein is CASSLVDRGYEQYF. The CDR3 bases are TGTGCCAGCAGCTTAGTGGACAGGGGTTACGAGCAGTACTTC.

The chain combines TRBV7-6 with TRBJ2-2; unclear D gene. This CDR3 has 16 residues. Trimming stripped 1 base from V and 2 bases from J, with 11 bases between. Per germline, CDR1 SGHVS and CDR2 FNYEAQ. The chain's CDR3 is CASSLEDWVNTGELFF. CDR3 DNA sequence: TGTGCCAGCAGCTTAGAAGACTGGGTAAACACCGGGGAGCTGTTTTTT.